This passage covers 7 T cell receptor beta chains from one sample sequenced in a study of blood T cell repertoires in COVID-19. Sequencing used immunoSEQ multiplex PCR; TCRdb keeps in-frame clones, though not all of them. The sample contains about 59,000 clones, under 85% of which appear only once. The sequencing input was peripheral blood. Receptors originate from a woman of 80 years or more with acute or convalescent COVID-19.

The J gene is TRBJ1-5, the V gene TRBV11-1; D unclear. The germline CDR1 and CDR2 sequences are SGHAT and FQDESV (reference sequence). The CDR3 length is 13 residues. Trimming took off 3 bases at V and 3 bases at J, with 6 bases between the two ends. As DNA, the CDR3 is TGTGCCAGCAGCTTCAGTGACAATCAGCCCCAGCATTTT. Its protein product is CASSFSDNQPQHF.

The chain combines TRBV13 with TRBJ2-5; 7 positions agree with TRBD2. Trimming at V came to 7 bases and at J to 3 bases, leaving 11 bases not matched to a gene. The germline V gene encodes CDR1 PRHDT and CDR2 FYEKMQ (reference sequence). The CDR3 extends over 15 amino acids. The DNA for the CDR3 is TGTGCCAGCACTTGGGCGGGAGCGGGTGAAGAGACCCAGTACTTC. Its translation is CASTWAGAGEETQYF. Based on the CDR3 plus reference TRBV13 and TRBJ2-5, the full variable domain is AAGVIQSPRHLIKEKRETATLKCYPIPRHDTVYWYQQGPGQDPQFLISFYEKMQSDKGSIPDRFSAQQFSDYHSELNMSSLELGDSALYFCASTWAGAGEETQYFGPGTRLLVL.

This clone appeared once. This chain joins TRBV7-2 and TRBJ1-1; the D gene is possibly TRBD1 (6 bases). CDR3 length: 15 amino acids. From germline, CDR1 is SGHTA and CDR2 FQGNSA. V lost 1 base to trimming and J lost 4 bases, with 13 bases between them. CDR3 nucleotide sequence: TGTGCCAGCAGCTTAGTTGGGGGCAGGGTCACTGAAGCTTTCTTT. Amino acids: CASSLVGGRVTEAFF.

This chain links TRBV6-4 with TRBJ1-4, with a weak D call TRBD1 (6 bases). V was clipped by 8 bases and J by 4 bases, with 17 bases between them. Germline-derived CDR1 and CDR2 are MRHNA and SNTAGT. The CDR3 runs to 15 residues. The CDR3 spells CASPAPDSINEKLFF. The DNA of the CDR3 is TGTGCCAGCCCGGCTCCGGACAGTATTAATGAAAAACTGTTTTTT.

The chain combines TRBV11-2 with TRBJ2-1; D unresolved. The CDR3 covers 13 residues. CDR1 SGHAT and CDR2 FQNNGV come from the germline V gene. The V end was cut by 1 base, the J end by 5 bases, with 6 bases between. CDR3: CASSLGLNNEQFF. CDR3 nucleotide sequence: TGTGCCAGCAGCTTAGGGCTCAACAATGAGCAGTTCTTC.

V is TRBV2 and J is TRBJ1-4, with 8 nucleotides matching TRBD1. Per germline, CDR1 SNHLY and CDR2 FYNNEI. This CDR3 is 14 amino acids long. V was clipped by 6 bases and J by 9 bases; unmatched bases: 9. CDR3 nucleotides: TGTGCCAGCAGCGGAGACAGGGGTCGTAAAAAACTGTTTTTT. It encodes CASSGDRGRKKLFF.

A single count supports this clone. This chain joins TRBV11-1 and TRBJ2-1; 13 nucleotides line up with TRBD2. Germline V gene sequence: CDR1 SGHAT, CDR2 FQDESV (reference sequence). There are 15 residues in the CDR3. Unmatched junction bases numbered 7, after V lost 4 bases and J lost 10 bases. DNA of the CDR3: TGTGCCAGCAGCTCCATCGGACTAGCGGGAGACGAGCAGTTCTTC. Protein sequence: CASSSIGLAGDEQFF.